The 5 T cell receptor beta chains below all came from one sample that was sequenced in a study of response to subunit inactivated influenza vaccine. TCRdb recomputed calls from the RT-PCR reads with MiXCR, one row per CDR3 protein. The repertoire includes 550,000 to 800,000 distinct CDR3 sequences, about 15% of them detected once, and around 10% sits in the top ten. The specimen was PBMCs from blood, collected about 13 days after vaccination. Every receptor here comes from a man between 45 and 60 years old who received an inactivated influenza vaccine.

This clonotype has just a few counts. The chain uses TRBV4-3 and TRBJ2-7, with 10 nucleotides matching TRBD2. Germline V gene lookup returns CDR1 LGHNA and CDR2 YSLEER. CDR3 length: 14 residues. With 1 base clipped from V and 6 bases from J, the junction kept 3 bases outside the gene matches. CDR3 DNA sequence: TGCGCCAGCAGCCAAGTTGGGACTAGCGCCGAGCAGTACTTC. Translated: CASSQVGTSAEQYF.

This clonotype was observed a few times. The V gene is TRBV9, the J gene TRBJ1-2; no definite D call. V lost 4 bases, J lost 2 bases, and 12 bases lay in between. The CDR3 runs to 14 residues. Germline CDR1 SGDLS, CDR2 YYNGEE. CDR3 nucleotides: TGTGCCAGCAGCCCCAATGCAGTCAACTATGGCTACACCTTC. It yields the protein CASSPNAVNYGYTF.

This clonotype was recorded a few times. The chain recombines TRBV7-9 with TRBJ1-3; D is perhaps TRBD1 (6 bases). CDR1 is SEHNR, CDR2 FQNEAQ, per germline (reference sequence). The CDR3 runs to 15 residues. Trimming stripped 2 bases from V and 1 base from J, with 9 bases between. CDR3 region: CASSLSGTSGNTIYF. CDR3 coding DNA: TGTGCCAGCAGCTTATCCGGGACATCTGGAAACACCATATATTTT.

The rearrangement links TRBV4-2 to TRBJ2-3; the match to TRBD2 covers 15 bases. The CDR3 is 22 amino acids. Per germline, CDR1 LGHNA and CDR2 YNFKEQ. V trimming: 4 bases; J trimming: 5 bases; junction bases outside the gene matches: 22. The CDR3, as DNA: TGTGCCAGCAGCCCTCAGGGGGCTTGGACTAGCGGGAGGGTTCAGGGAGGAGATACGCAGTATTTT. This gives the protein CASSPQGAWTSGRVQGGDTQYF.

V usage is TRBV5-1 and J usage is TRBJ2-7; D not resolved. There are 15 residues in the CDR3. In germline, CDR1 is SGHRS, CDR2 YFSETQ. V lost 1 base and J 1 base, leaving 12 bases between the germline ends. The CDR3 DNA sequence: TGCGCCAGCAGCTTGAATCCCTACGGGTCCTACGAGCAGTACTTC. This gives the protein CASSLNPYGSYEQYF.